The 26 T cell receptor beta chains below come from one sample, sequenced in a study of spatial heterogeneity in lung cancer. The time point here: sample taken at primary tumor resection. TCRdb re-derived calls from the 5' RACE reads in MiXCR, one entry per CDR3 protein. The sample holds roughly 18,000 distinct CDR3 sequences; 5.8% are singletons and the top ten take around a tenth. Regarding the study as a whole: Tumor mutation counts were tracked by expanded intratumoral alpha and beta TCR counts.

These receptors have no known antigen. The starting material was lung tumor tissue, obtained at surgery. These receptors originate from a female donor with early-stage non-small cell lung cancer.

Many counts were recorded for this clonotype. This beta chain is an unintended read in a library built for alpha chains; its size means little. The genes are TRBV20-1 and TRBJ2-2, with D possibly being TRBD1 or TRBD2 (5 bases each). Germline V gene sequence: CDR1 DFQATT, CDR2 SNEGSKA (reference sequence). This CDR3 contains 14 residues. Trimming removed 4 bases from V and 7 bases from J, with 16 bases in between. The chain's CDR3 is CSAKGNGAGGELFF. The CDR3 DNA sequence: TGCAGTGCTAAGGGAAACGGGGCAGGCGGGGAGCTGTTTTTT.

Ten or more counts support this clonotype. Since it is a stray read in a library aimed at alpha chains, this beta chain has a size that is not meaningful. This chain connects TRBV6-6 to TRBJ2-5; TRBD2 might be the D (6 bases). This CDR3 has 12 amino acids. The V end lost 5 bases, the J end lost 7 bases, and 11 bases lay between the germline ends. Germline loops: CDR1 MNHNY, CDR2 SVGAGI (reference sequence). The CDR3 here is CASSPGDRTQYF. CDR3 DNA sequence: TGTGCCAGCAGTCCGGGGGACCGGACCCAGTACTTC.

Ten or more counts support this clonotype. As an off-target read in a library built for alpha chains, this beta chain has a frequency of little significance. The rearrangement links TRBV7-9 to TRBJ2-7; D gene unclear. The length of the CDR3 is 14 residues. Between the trimmed V and J ends, which lost 5 bases and 1 base, there was a span of 12 bases. Germline assignment: CDR1 SEHNR and CDR2 FQNEAQ (reference sequence). The CDR3 coding sequence is TGTGCCAGCAGCCCCTCCAGTCTTTCCTACGAGCAGTACTTC. It specifies CASSPSSLSYEQYF. The full variable domain, completed using reference TRBV7-9 and TRBJ2-7, is DTGVSQNPRHKITKRGQNVTFRCDPISEHNRLYWYRQTLGQGPEFLTYFQNEAQLEKSRLLSDRFSAERPKGSFSTLEIQRTEQGDSAMYLCASSPSSLSYEQYFGPGTRLTVT.

Ten or more counts support this clonotype. This beta chain lies outside the target of a library built for alpha chains; its clone size means little. This chain joins TRBV10-3 and TRBJ2-5; tentative D call: TRBD2 (5 bases). The V gene lost 3 bases and the J gene lost 1 base, with 6 bases spanning the gap. CDR3 length equals 13 residues. Germline V gene sequence: CDR1 ENHRY, CDR2 SYGVKD. The CDR3 loop is CAISDGVQETQYF. For the CDR3, the DNA is TGTGCCATCAGTGACGGGGTCCAAGAGACCCAGTACTTC.

This clonotype occurred many times. Since the library was made to target alpha chains, this beta chain is a stray read and its abundance is not meaningful. The chain is built from TRBV7-2 and TRBJ2-1; the match to TRBD2 covers 7 bases. Per germline, CDR1 SGHTA and CDR2 FQGNSA. J was trimmed by 3 bases and V by 7 bases; bases with no gene match: 9. There are 15 residues in the CDR3. CDR3 residues: CASKKAGRDYNEQFF. For the CDR3, the DNA is TGTGCCAGCAAGAAAGCTGGGAGGGACTACAATGAGCAGTTCTTC.

The table lists this clonotype with many counts. This beta chain appears as a stray read in a library generated for alpha chains; its size is not informative. V and J are TRBV27 and TRBJ1-2; D gene ambiguous. The CDR3 totals 12 residues. Germline lookup yields CDR1 MNHEY and CDR2 SMNVEV (reference sequence). V shed 3 bases and J shed 5 bases, with 7 bases lying between them. DNA for the CDR3: TGTGCCAGCAGTTTCAGCCTGTATGGCTACACCTTC. Its protein product is CASSFSLYGYTF.

In its sample, this clonotype was seen many times. This beta chain is an unintended read in a library built for alpha chains; its size means little. The chain couples TRBV28 to TRBJ2-2, with a weak D call TRBD1 (5 bases). The V end lost 1 base, the J end lost 1 base, and 10 bases lay between the germline ends. Germline V gives CDR1 MDHEN, CDR2 SYDVKM. The CDR3 is 16 residues long. CDR3 bases: TGTGCCAGCAGTTTATTGCCCGGACAGAACACCGGGGAGCTGTTTTTT. Residues: CASSLLPGQNTGELFF.

This clonotype was seen many times. The library was prepared for alpha chains; this beta chain is a stray read, so its frequency means little. The V and J genes are TRBV12-3 or TRBV12-4 and TRBJ2-3, with D perhaps TRBD2 (6 bases). Trimming left V 3 bases short and J 5 bases short, with 12 bases between. The CDR3 is made up of 14 amino acids. CDR3 amino acids: CASSLGGRGDTQYF. Written as DNA, the CDR3 is TGTGCCAGCAGTTTGGGGGGAAGGGGAGATACGCAGTATTTT.

This clonotype was observed many times. Within a library made for alpha chains, this beta chain is off target, and its count is uninformative. The gene calls are TRBV7-2 and TRBJ1-2, with 9 bases lining up with TRBD1. The length of the CDR3 is 16 residues. The germline V gene encodes CDR1 SGHTA and CDR2 FQGNSA. Germline trimming cut 7 bases from V and 2 bases from J; bases unmatched to any gene: 11. The CDR3 sequence is CASTQNSGTGNYGYTF. The CDR3 DNA follows: TGTGCCAGCACCCAAAACTCCGGGACAGGGAACTATGGCTACACCTTC.

This clonotype was observed at least ten times. This beta chain turned up in a library designed for alpha chains; as an off-target read, its abundance says little. The genes are TRBV20-1 and TRBJ2-1, with 10 bases that match TRBD2. The V and J ends lost 2 bases and 7 bases, in that order; junction bases with no gene match: 2. Germline CDR1 is DFQATT and CDR2 is SNEGSKA (reference sequence). CDR3 length: 13 residues. Written as DNA, the CDR3 is TGCAGTGCTAGACTAGCGGGAGTTAATGAGCAGTTCTTC. It translates to CSARLAGVNEQFF.

As for this clonotype: For a library built for alpha chains, this beta chain is a stray read; little rests on its size. The chain uses TRBV10-2 and TRBJ2-3, with D perhaps TRBD2 (6 bases). The CDR3 loop spans 13 amino acids. Germline values: CDR1 WSHSY, CDR2 SAAADI. V dropped 4 bases and J dropped 4 bases, with 9 bases sitting between them. CDR3 bases: TGCGCCAGCAGTGGAAGACTAGCAGATACGCAGTATTTT. Translated: CASSGRLADTQYF.

This clonotype was recorded many times. This beta chain is an unintended read in a library built for alpha chains; its size means little. The rearrangement uses TRBV5-1 and TRBJ1-1; D is undetermined. V gave up 4 bases and J gave up 0 bases, with 7 bases separating them. The CDR3 is made up of 13 amino acids. The germline gives CDR1 SGHRS, CDR2 YFSETQ. The CDR3 DNA follows: TGCGCCAGCAGCCTGACTTTGAACACTGAAGCTTTCTTT. Its translation: CASSLTLNTEAFF.

The sample holds many counts of this clonotype. This beta chain came through as a stray read in a library set up for alpha chains, and its size says little. V gene TRBV4-1 combines with J gene TRBJ2-7; D tentatively reads TRBD1 or TRBD2 (6 bases each). The V end was cut by 1 base, the J end by 4 bases, with 11 bases between. The V gene's germline CDR1 is MGHRA and CDR2 YSYEKL. The CDR3 has 14 amino acids. DNA of the CDR3: TGCGCCAGCAGCCAAGGTGCGGGACAATACGAGCAGTACTTC. Residues: CASSQGAGQYEQYF.

This clonotype showed up many times. The library was prepared for alpha chains; this beta chain is a stray read, so its frequency means little. V is TRBV28 and J is TRBJ2-1, with 9 bases matching TRBD2. Germline V gene lookup returns CDR1 MDHEN and CDR2 SYDVKM. The CDR3 consists of 14 residues. V lost 3 bases and J lost 9; bases outside the gene matches: 6. CDR3 residues: CASSLGSGGIEQFF. The CDR3 DNA follows: TGTGCCAGCAGTTTGGGTAGCGGGGGAATTGAGCAGTTCTTC.

This clonotype was detected many times. Because the library targeted alpha chains, this beta chain is an off-target read whose size means little. The rearrangement joins TRBV4-1 to TRBJ1-1; tentatively, D is TRBD1 (5 bases). With 0 bases removed from V and 0 bases from J, the gap between germline ends came to 14 bases. Germline CDR1 and CDR2: MGHRA and YSYEKL. The CDR3 spans 17 residues. The CDR3, as DNA: TGCGCCAGCAGCCAAGAAGGAGGTCGACAGCTGAACACTGAAGCTTTCTTT. As protein: CASSQEGGRQLNTEAFF.

The table lists this clonotype with a few counts. This beta chain is an unintended read in a library built for alpha chains; its size means little. This chain uses TRBV11-2 with TRBJ2-7, with 9 bases identical to TRBD2. V trimming: 4 bases; J trimming: 3 bases; junction bases outside the gene matches: 4. The CDR3 loop spans 14 amino acids. Germline CDR1 is SGHAT and CDR2 is FQNNGV. CDR3 DNA sequence: TGTGCCAGCAGCTATAGCGGGGGAGACTACGAGCAGTACTTC. Translation: CASSYSGGDYEQYF. The whole variable domain, remainder taken from reference TRBV11-2 and TRBJ2-7, is EAGVAQSPRYKIIEKRQSVAFWCNPISGHATLYWYQQILGQGPKLLIQFQNNGVVDDSQLPKDRFSAERLKGVDSTLKIQPAKLEDSAVYLCASSYSGGDYEQYFGPGTRLTVT.

Remarks on this clonotype: For a library built for alpha chains, this beta chain is a stray read; little rests on its size. CDR3 bases: TGTGCCAGCAGTACTAGCCCTAGCACAGATACGCAGTATTTT. It specifies CASSTSPSTDTQYF. This chain connects TRBV7-8 to TRBJ2-3, with a tentative D call TRBD2 (6 bases). The V gene lost 6 bases and the J gene lost 0 bases, with 10 bases spanning the gap. Germline lookup yields CDR1 SGHVS and CDR2 FQNEAQ. This CDR3 has 14 amino acids.

Points on this clonotype: This clone may be a read error of a much larger clone one base away. For a library built for alpha chains, this beta chain is a stray read; little rests on its size. The chain uses TRBV28 and TRBJ2-7, with D uncertain. The CDR3 extends over 12 amino acids. Trimming cost V 9 bases and J 1 base, with 10 bases left between them. Germline V gene data show CDR1 as MDHEN and CDR2 as SYDVKM. DNA of the CDR3: TGTGCCAGTCGACACCCATCCTACGAGCAGTACTTC. Translating gives CASRHPSYEQYF.

This clonotype came up many times. As an off-target read in a library built for alpha chains, this beta chain has a frequency of little significance. CDR3 sequence reads: CASSFPGMGEQYF. CDR3 DNA: TGTGCCAGCAGCTTCCCCGGCATGGGCGAGCAGTACTTC. The genes are TRBV5-4 and TRBJ2-7; no clear D. V was pared by 2 bases and J by 6 bases, with 12 bases between. This CDR3 is built from 13 residues. CDR1 and CDR2 from the germline V gene are SGHNT and YYREEE (reference sequence).

Many counts were recorded for this clonotype. With the library built for alpha chains, this beta chain is off target and its frequency is not meaningful. The chain combines TRBV19 with TRBJ1-5; D is unclear. There are 14 residues in the CDR3. In germline, CDR1 is LNHDA, CDR2 SQIVND (reference sequence). Trimming removed 3 bases from V and 2 bases from J, with 8 bases in between. The CDR3, as DNA: TGTGCCAGTAGTATTTCCTTAGGCAATCAGCCCCAGCATTTT. Protein: CASSISLGNQPQHF.

The table lists this clonotype with a few counts. With the library built for alpha chains, this beta chain is off target and its frequency is not meaningful. The V gene is TRBV27, the J gene TRBJ2-3; perhaps TRBD2 as D (6 bases). Trimming took 4 bases from V and 0 from J, leaving 14 bases between them. Per germline, CDR1 MNHEY and CDR2 SMNVEV (reference sequence). This CDR3 region has 16 residues. CDR3 nucleotide sequence: TGTGCCAGCAGTTGGGGGAGGCGGACTAGCACAGATACGCAGTATTTT. This gives the protein CASSWGRRTSTDTQYF.

Notes on this clonotype: In a library made to pick up alpha chains, this beta chain is a stray read with a size that means little. The V and J genes are TRBV19 and TRBJ2-5; 8 bases agree with TRBD1. Germline V gene data show CDR1 as LNHDA and CDR2 as SQIVND (reference sequence). The CDR3 covers 16 residues. Germline trimming cut 4 bases from V and 2 bases from J; bases unmatched to any gene: 9. CDR3 in amino acids: CASSTPRTGRQETQYF. The CDR3 DNA follows: TGTGCCAGTAGTACCCCCCGGACAGGGCGACAAGAGACCCAGTACTTC.

This clonotype came up many times. This beta chain is off target for a library built for alpha chains, so its abundance means little. V is TRBV7-9 and J is TRBJ2-3, with D perhaps given as TRBD1 or TRBD2 (5 bases each). V lost 7 bases, J lost 12 bases, and 26 bases lay in between. CDR3 length equals 15 residues. Germline CDR1 and CDR2: SEHNR and FQNEAQ (reference sequence). For the CDR3, the DNA is TGTGCCAGCACCCCCCAGGGATTGAGCGGTAACTTACAGTATTTT. It yields the protein CASTPQGLSGNLQYF.

This clonotype counts as medium-sized. Since the library was made to target alpha chains, this beta chain is a stray read and its abundance is not meaningful. This chain joins TRBV27 and TRBJ2-7, with TRBD2 identical over 8 bases. Germline values: CDR1 MNHEY, CDR2 SMNVEV (reference sequence). V dropped 3 bases and J dropped 5; count of bases not matched to a gene: 9. This CDR3 spans 15 amino acids. CDR3 loop: CASSFPGGPYDEQYF. In nucleotides, the CDR3 is TGTGCCAGCAGTTTCCCGGGAGGGCCTTATGACGAGCAGTACTTC.

The table lists this clonotype with many counts. This beta chain is a stray read from a library made for alpha chains; its abundance is not meaningful. The chain is built from TRBV7-2 and TRBJ2-5; 7 bases match TRBD2. There are 13 residues in the CDR3. The germline CDR1 and CDR2 sequences are SGHTA and FQGNSA. After removal of 3 bases from V and 4 bases from J, the junction contained 2 bases not matched to a gene. The CDR3 sequence is CASSFSGGETQYF. For the CDR3, the DNA is TGTGCCAGCAGCTTTTCGGGGGGAGAGACCCAGTACTTC.

This clonotype was observed at least ten times. The library was designed around alpha chains, so this beta chain is a stray read whose abundance carries little weight. The chain recombines TRBV6-5 with TRBJ2-2; maybe TRBD2 (5 bases). This CDR3 comprises 14 residues. Trimming removed 2 bases from V and 4 bases from J, with 8 bases in between. The germline V gene encodes CDR1 MNHEY and CDR2 SVGAGI. The CDR3, as DNA: TGTGCCAGCAGTTACGAGGGCCCCACCGGGGAGCTGTTTTTT. This gives the protein CASSYEGPTGELFF.